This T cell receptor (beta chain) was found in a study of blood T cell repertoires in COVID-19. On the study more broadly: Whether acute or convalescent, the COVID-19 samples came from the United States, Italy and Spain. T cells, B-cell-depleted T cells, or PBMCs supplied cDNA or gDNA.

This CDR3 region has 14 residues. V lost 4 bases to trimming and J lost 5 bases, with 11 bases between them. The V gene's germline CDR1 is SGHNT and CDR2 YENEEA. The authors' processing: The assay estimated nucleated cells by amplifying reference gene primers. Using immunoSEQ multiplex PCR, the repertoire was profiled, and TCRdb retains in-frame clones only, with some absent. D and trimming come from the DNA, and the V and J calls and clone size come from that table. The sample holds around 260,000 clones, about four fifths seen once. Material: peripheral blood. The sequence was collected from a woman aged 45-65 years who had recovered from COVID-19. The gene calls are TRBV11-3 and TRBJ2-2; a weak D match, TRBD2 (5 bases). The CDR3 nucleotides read TGTGCCAGCAGCTCCGGGGAGAGGACCGGGGAGCTGTTTTTT. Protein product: CASSSGERTGELFF. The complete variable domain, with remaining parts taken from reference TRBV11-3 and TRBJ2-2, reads EAGVVQSPRYKIIEKKQPVAFWCNPISGHNTLYWYLQNLGQGPELLIRYENEEAVDDSQLPKDRFSAERLKGVDSTLKIQPAELGDSAVYLCASSSGERTGELFFGEGSRLTVL.